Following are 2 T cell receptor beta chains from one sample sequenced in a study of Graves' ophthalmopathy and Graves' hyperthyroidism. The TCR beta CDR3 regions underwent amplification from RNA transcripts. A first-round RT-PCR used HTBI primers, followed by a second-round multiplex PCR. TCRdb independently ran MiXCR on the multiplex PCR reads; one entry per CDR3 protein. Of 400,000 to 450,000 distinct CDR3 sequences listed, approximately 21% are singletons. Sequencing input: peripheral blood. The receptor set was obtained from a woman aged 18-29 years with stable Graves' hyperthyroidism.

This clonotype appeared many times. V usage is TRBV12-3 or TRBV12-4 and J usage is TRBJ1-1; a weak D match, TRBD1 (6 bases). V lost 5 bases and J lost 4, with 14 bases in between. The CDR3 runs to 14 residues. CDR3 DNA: TGTGCCAGCAGTCCGGGGGCAATGGTCACTGAAGCTTTCTTT. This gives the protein CASSPGAMVTEAFF.

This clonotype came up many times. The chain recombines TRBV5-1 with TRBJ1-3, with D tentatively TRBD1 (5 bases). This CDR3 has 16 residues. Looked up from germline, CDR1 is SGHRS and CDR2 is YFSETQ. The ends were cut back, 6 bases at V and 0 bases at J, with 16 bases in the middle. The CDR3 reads CASKRGPRDSGNTIYF. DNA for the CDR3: TGCGCCAGCAAACGGGGCCCCCGAGACTCTGGAAACACCATATATTTT. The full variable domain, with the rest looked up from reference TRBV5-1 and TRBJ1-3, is KAGVTQTPRYLIKTRGQQVTLSCSPISGHRSVSWYQQTPGQGLQFLFEYFSETQRNKGNFPGRFSGRQFSNSRSEMNVSTLELGDSALYLCASKRGPRDSGNTIYFGEGSWLTVV.